Below, 10 T cell receptor beta chains from the same sample are listed, as sequenced in a study of cytomegalovirus exposure and HLA in healthy donors. The PCR ran on 60 Vbeta and 13 Jbeta primers. Profiling relied on immunoSEQ multiplex PCR, and the TCRdb table lists in-frame clones only, not all of them. The repertoire has roughly 190,000 clones, under 85% of them found once; the top ten carry 10% to 13%. Sequenced material: PBMCs. All receptors come from a woman aged 45-60 years in good health and CMV-seropositive.

Turning to this clone: The sample holds other DNA sequences that translate to the same CDR3. The genes are TRBV6-1 and TRBJ1-5; the match to TRBD1 covers 10 bases. The germline V gene has CDR1 MNHNS and CDR2 SASEGT. The CDR3 contains 14 residues. The junction had 2 bases not matched to a gene; V was cut back by 3 bases and J by 6 bases. This CDR3 reads CASSDDRGLQPQHF. The CDR3 region has the DNA TGTGCCAGCAGTGACGACAGGGGGCTTCAGCCCCAGCATTTT.

The V gene is TRBV4-3, the J gene TRBJ2-4, with 8 bases lining up with TRBD2. This CDR3 spans 12 amino acids. The V and J ends lost 4 bases and 10 bases, in that order; junction bases with no gene match: 3. Germline CDR1 LGHNA, CDR2 YSLEER. The CDR3 loop reads CASSLRGGIQYF. CDR3 nucleotide sequence: TGCGCCAGCAGCCTTCGGGGGGGTATTCAGTACTTC.

The chain couples TRBV11-1 to TRBJ2-2; D is unresolved. The V and J ends lost 4 bases and 4 bases respectively, with 16 bases between them. The CDR3 totals 16 residues. From germline, CDR1 is SGHAT and CDR2 FQDESV (reference sequence). Here the CDR3 reads CASSSPAGLTTGELFF. The DNA of the CDR3 is TGTGCCAGCAGCTCCCCGGCTGGGCTTACCACCGGGGAGCTGTTTTTT.

The chain combines TRBV6-5 with TRBJ2-7; 8 bases match TRBD2. Germline V lookup: CDR1 MNHEY, CDR2 SVGAGI. With V trimmed by 4 bases and J by 7 bases, 15 bases remained unmatched. This CDR3 spans 16 amino acids. CDR3 coding DNA: TGTGCCAGCAGTTCCGGGGGGGCGAGGGGGGTCCGGGAGCAGTACTTC. The encoded protein is CASSSGGARGVREQYF.

The gene calls are TRBV15 and TRBJ2-7; 12 positions agree with TRBD2. The germline V gene encodes CDR1 LNHNV and CDR2 YYDKDF (reference sequence). The CDR3 spans 15 residues. Trimming at V came to 0 bases and at J to 6 bases, leaving 3 bases not matched to a gene. CDR3 nucleotide sequence: TGTGCCACCAGCAGAGATCCTAGCGGGGGGGCCGAGCAGTACTTC. Residues: CATSRDPSGGAEQYF. The complete variable domain, with remaining parts taken from reference TRBV15 and TRBJ2-7, reads DAMVIQNPRYQVTQFGKPVTLSCSQTLNHNVMYWYQQKSSQAPKLLFHYYDKDFNNEADTPDNFQSRRPNTSFCFLDIRSPGLGDTAMYLCATSRDPSGGAEQYFGPGTRLTVT.

V and J are TRBV10-3 and TRBJ2-7, with D possibly matching TRBD1 (5 bases). CDR1 ENHRY and CDR2 SYGVKD come from the germline V gene. With 0 bases removed from V and 4 bases from J, the gap between germline ends came to 10 bases. This CDR3 region has 14 residues. Here the CDR3 reads CAISESQVTYEQYF. CDR3 bases: TGTGCCATCAGTGAGTCACAGGTTACTTACGAGCAGTACTTC.

This clone has a handful of counts. This chain connects TRBV10-3 to TRBJ2-3; TRBD2 might be the D (5 bases). From germline, CDR1 is ENHRY and CDR2 SYGVKD. The CDR3 runs 14 residues. Between the trimmed V and J ends, which lost 4 bases and 0 bases, there was a span of 8 bases. The CDR3 nucleotides are TGTGCCATCAGTGGGGAGCGTAGCACAGATACGCAGTATTTT. Translation gives CAISGERSTDTQYF.

There are a few counts of this clone. The chain combines TRBV19 with TRBJ1-1; D is unclear. V was shortened by 5 bases and J by 1 base, with 14 bases between the two germline ends. The CDR3 extends over 15 amino acids. Germline V gene data show CDR1 as LNHDA and CDR2 as SQIVND (reference sequence). DNA for the CDR3: TGTGCCAGTAGTCCCCTGGAACAGACGAACACTGAAGCTTTCTTT. Its translation: CASSPLEQTNTEAFF.

The chain employs TRBV19 and TRBJ1-1; D gene unclear. This CDR3 contains 13 residues. CDR1 and CDR2 (germline): LNHDA, SQIVND (reference sequence). Trimming pared 3 bases from V and 1 base from J, leaving 6 bases between. CDR3 bases: TGTGCCAGTAGTATCACAAGGAACACTGAAGCTTTCTTT. This codes for CASSITRNTEAFF.

This chain uses TRBV5-1 with TRBJ1-2; weak D call: TRBD1 (5 bases). Trimming cost V 0 bases and J 3 bases, with 9 bases left between them. From germline, CDR1 is SGHRS and CDR2 YFSETQ. The CDR3 extends over 14 amino acids. The DNA of the CDR3 is TGCGCCAGCAGCTTGGTTCAAGGGGACTATGGCTACACCTTC. Translation gives CASSLVQGDYGYTF.